This TCR beta chain was captured by sequencing in a study of molecular identifiers for immune sequencing clone quantification (dated by TCRdb to 2016 to 2018). Background for the entire study: In a replicate experiment, RNA from about 19,000 or 110,000 naive CD8 T cells was split into five aliquots, four of which were sequenced. CD8 T cells were used in a methods study to benchmark molecular-identifier clustering-based TCR repertoire sequencing (MIDCIRS) and TCR RNA copy counting.

Libraries were prepared through PCR. This sample was sequenced with a NextSeq 500. Preparation of bulk TCR libraries followed a previously described approach, with the TCR primers listed in Table S5. The Qiagen AllPrep DNA/RNA kit was used to purify total RNA. Before analysis, reads from multiple sequencing runs of the same library were pooled. The source study handled its data this way. Reads were retained only if their TCR constant sequence matched exactly, and those retained reads were trimmed to 150 nt and grouped according to their 12-nt molecular barcodes. Reads in each barcode group were sub-clustered using a 15% Levenshtein threshold, and a quality-weighted consensus sequence was built for each RNA molecule. Non-functional sequences were excluded, and lower-count sequences lying one edit away from another sequence were also excluded. Based on fitting two negative binomial distributions, any barcode sub-cluster with under 20% of the maximum read count was discarded. TCRdb passed the public sequencing reads through fastp at Q25 and MiXCR, retaining productive beta sequences. Here each entry gathers all rows of one CDR3 protein and keeps the most common genes and DNA. TCRdb's processing, not the authors', yielded these V and J calls. The sample has approximately 7,800 distinct CDR3 sequences on record, roughly 37% of them singletons. The ten largest clones represent roughly 7.2% of the sample.

The CDR3 spans 17 residues, from the cysteine through the phenylalanine. Just CDR3 DNA is preserved here, 51 bases in frame from base 1. The germline V gene gives CDR1 as SGHDT and CDR2 as YYEEEE. V is pared back by 4 bases and J by 3 bases, with 19 bases lying between the germline termini. In its sample, this clonotype comes out as medium-sized (0.01 to 0.1%). The antigen this receptor binds is unknown. Nothing much larger sits one base from this clone, and base qualities are not available. Libraries of naive CD8 T cells were built from around 20,000 to 990,000 sorted cells, with 10%, 30% or 50% of the purified RNA used. On a BD FACSAria II, naive CD8 T cells were FACS-sorted as CD8+CD4-CCR7+CD45RA+ and collected into RLT Plus buffer. Roughly ten TCR copies' worth of Jurkat RNA were spiked into roughly 19,000-1,000,000 naive CD8 T cell samples to test detection sensitivity. Enrichment of CD8 T cells was done with RosetteSep CD8+ T Cell Enrichment Cocktail plus Ficoll-Paque, and ACK red cell lysis came afterward.

Overall study outcomes, separate from this receptor: In CMV-specific effector cells, over 97% of molecules were held by clones above 20 RNA copies, whereas under 1% of molecules were held by such clones in naive cells. When barcode sub-clustering was left out, chimeric consensus sequences inflated TCR diversity, with chimeras reaching as high as 47%. The naive libraries included spiked-in Jurkat TCR RNA (10 copies' worth), and this Jurkat TCR RNA is not part of the donor repertoire. Modeling estimated about three recovered TCR RNA copies per cell, compared with around 9.7 by digital PCR, which implies roughly 30% capture efficiency. Spiked-in Jurkat TCR RNA equal to a single cell's worth was reported to be detectable even within 1,100,000 naive CD8 T cells. Identical TCR molecules sharing a barcode could cause highly expanded clone sizes to be underestimated.

The TCR comes from a human donor in good health. Some libraries in this study had Jurkat cell RNA spiked in. The sequence links TRBV5-6 to TRBJ2-2; no D gene can be assigned with confidence. Sequences were obtained from naive CD8+ T cells from blood, with Jurkat cell RNA spiked in. This specimen's cell subset or site label, per the study, means: FACS-sorted CD8+CD4-CCR7+CD45RA+ naive T cells. The DNA reads as follows: TGTGCCAGCAGCATCCGGCCGCGCCTCGGGTACACCGGGGAGCTGTTTTTT. It specifies CASSIRPRLGYTGELFF.